The 25 T cell receptor beta chains given below trace back to one sample, sequenced in a study of T cells in Graves' hyperthyroidism and ophthalmopathy. Amplification targeted TCR beta CDR3 regions from RNA transcripts. In the first-round RT-PCR of the TCR CDR3, the HTBI primer set was used. TCRdb called the multiplex PCR reads again in MiXCR, with one record for every CDR3 protein. There are about 590,000 distinct CDR3 sequences in the sample; around a sixth occur only once, and under 8% lies in the top ten. Sequencing input: blood. The receptors were gathered from a woman aged 25 to 39 with Graves' hyperthyroidism.

In this sample, this clonotype turned up a few times. The rearrangement joins TRBV10-1 to TRBJ2-3; D is unresolved. V was trimmed by 4 bases and J by 2 bases, leaving 10 bases between them. Germline V gene lookup returns CDR1 WNHNN and CDR2 SYGVQD (reference sequence). The CDR3 covers 14 residues. CDR3 in DNA: TGCGCCAGCAGTGGACGAGTAGACACAGATACGCAGTATTTT. Encoded protein: CASSGRVDTDTQYF.

This clonotype was seen at least ten times. The chain has TRBV12-3 or TRBV12-4 and TRBJ2-1, with a possible D match to TRBD2 (5 bases). The V end lost 5 bases, the J end lost 8 bases, and 7 bases lay between the germline ends. The CDR3 spans 11 residues. CDR3 in DNA: TGTGCCAGCAGTCCTAGCCATGAGCAGTTCTTC. Translation: CASSPSHEQFF.

This clonotype was seen a few times. V usage is TRBV5-1 and J usage is TRBJ2-7; 8 bases are a match to TRBD2. This CDR3 comprises 15 residues. CDR1 and CDR2 (germline): SGHRS, YFSETQ. Trimming at V came to 5 bases and at J to 4 bases, leaving 11 bases not matched to a gene. The chain's CDR3 is CASSPAGVFRYEQYF. CDR3 coding DNA: TGCGCCAGCAGTCCAGCGGGAGTTTTTCGGTACGAGCAGTACTTC.

The V gene is TRBV4-3, the J gene TRBJ2-7; D might be TRBD1 or TRBD2, each matching 5 bases. Germline V lookup: CDR1 LGHNA, CDR2 YSLEER. The CDR3 extends over 15 amino acids. V was shortened by 0 bases and J by 2 bases, with 11 bases between the two germline ends. The CDR3 nucleotides are TGCGCCAGCAGCCAAGAGAGGGACCCACCCTACGAGCAGTACTTC. The encoded protein is CASSQERDPPYEQYF.

Written as DNA, the CDR3 is TGTGCCATGGTAGGGGGCGCGGACTATGGCTACACCTTC. Translating gives CAMVGGADYGYTF. The V call is TRBV6-1, the J call TRBJ1-2; 7 bases fit TRBD1. Germline CDR1 is MNHNS and CDR2 is SASEGT. The CDR3 length is 13 residues. J was trimmed by 3 bases and V by 10 bases; bases with no gene match: 8.

This clonotype has ten or more counts. This rearrangement joins TRBV3-1 to TRBJ2-1; D gene ambiguous. Germline CDR1 and CDR2: LGHDT and YNNKEL (reference sequence). This CDR3 comprises 15 residues. Trimming pared 3 bases from V and 0 bases from J, leaving 9 bases between. The CDR3 sequence is CASSHISDSYNEQFF. DNA for the CDR3: TGTGCCAGCAGCCATATCTCGGACTCCTACAATGAGCAGTTCTTC.

This clonotype came up many times. The V and J genes are TRBV6-2 or TRBV6-3 and TRBJ2-7; the D gene is possibly TRBD2 (6 bases). The V gene lost 5 bases and the J gene lost 2 bases, with 16 bases spanning the gap. The germline CDR1 and CDR2 sequences are MNHEY and SVGEGT. The CDR3 is 15 residues long. CDR3 coding DNA: TGTGCCAGCAGTACCACCGGGACTGGTACCTACGAGCAGTACTTC. This sequence encodes CASSTTGTGTYEQYF.

This rearrangement joins TRBV19 to TRBJ1-3; tentative D call: TRBD1 (5 bases). Germline lookup yields CDR1 LNHDA and CDR2 SQIVND (reference sequence). The CDR3 sequence is 17 residues long. Trimming shortened V by 3 bases and J by 0 bases, and 15 bases separated the two germline ends. The CDR3 sequence is CASSIGGEGDSGNTIYF. The CDR3 DNA reads as TGTGCCAGTAGTATCGGGGGAGAGGGTGACTCTGGAAACACCATATATTTT.

In this sample, this clonotype turned up a few times. The J gene is TRBJ1-1, the V gene TRBV15, with 9 bases aligning to TRBD1. This CDR3 is 19 amino acids long. Germline trimming cut 0 bases from V and 1 base from J; bases unmatched to any gene: 12. Germline CDR1 and CDR2: LNHNV and YYDKDF (reference sequence). The CDR3 bases are TGTGCCACCAGCAGAGAAGGGGGACAGGGCCCAATTGCGAACACTGAAGCTTTCTTT. This encodes CATSREGGQGPIANTEAFF. The full variable domain, in which reference TRBV15 and TRBJ1-1 provide the parts outside the CDR3, is DAMVIQNPRYQVTQFGKPVTLSCSQTLNHNVMYWYQQKSSQAPKLLFHYYDKDFNNEADTPDNFQSRRPNTSFCFLDIRSPGLGDTAMYLCATSREGGQGPIANTEAFFGQGTRLTVV.

This chain connects TRBV30 to TRBJ2-5; perhaps TRBD1 as D (6 bases). Germline CDR1 and CDR2: GTSNPN and SVGIG (reference sequence). V lost 5 bases to trimming and J lost 2 bases, with 9 bases between them. This CDR3 has 12 residues. CDR3 bases: TGTGCCTGGTGTGGACAGCAAGAGACCCAGTACTTC. Translating it yields CAWCGQQETQYF.

V usage is TRBV4-2 and J usage is TRBJ2-5, with D maybe TRBD1 (5 bases). CDR1 and CDR2 (germline): LGHNA, YNFKEQ. Trimming removed 0 bases at V and 4 bases at J, with 12 bases between. The CDR3 is made up of 15 amino acids. CDR3 loop: CASSQDPPGLETQYF. The CDR3 region has the DNA TGTGCCAGCAGCCAAGATCCCCCAGGGCTAGAGACCCAGTACTTC.

This chain connects TRBV20-1 to TRBJ2-2, with 13 nucleotides matching TRBD2. The germline V gene has CDR1 DFQATT and CDR2 SNEGSKA (reference sequence). J gave up 5 bases and V 6 bases, and 6 bases lay outside the gene matches. The CDR3 runs 15 residues. The CDR3 sequence is CSAGLAGARTGELFF. The CDR3 coding sequence is TGCAGTGCCGGACTAGCGGGAGCTAGGACCGGGGAGCTGTTTTTT.

The chain uses TRBV6-5 and TRBJ2-7, with 10 bases identical to TRBD1. Unmatched junction bases numbered 2, after V lost 1 base and J lost 2 bases. Germline assignment: CDR1 MNHEY and CDR2 SVGAGI. CDR3 size: 15 residues. CDR3 in amino acids: CASSYLGTGAYEQYF. The CDR3 DNA reads as TGTGCCAGCAGTTACTTGGGGACAGGGGCCTACGAGCAGTACTTC.

Only a few counts were recorded for this clonotype. V is TRBV20-1 and J is TRBJ2-1; D gene uncertain. The germline CDR1 and CDR2 sequences are DFQATT and SNEGSKA (reference sequence). This CDR3 is 11 amino acids long. The ends were cut back, 5 bases at V and 8 bases at J, with 10 bases in the middle. The CDR3 DNA follows: TGCAGTGCTGGGGATTGGGATGAGCAGTTCTTC. Its translation: CSAGDWDEQFF.

In this sample, this clonotype turned up a few times. V usage is TRBV27 and J usage is TRBJ1-3; TRBD1 is a possible D gene (5 bases). From germline, CDR1 is MNHEY and CDR2 SMNVEV (reference sequence). Trimming removed 7 bases from V and 3 bases from J, with 16 bases in between. This CDR3 has 15 residues. This CDR3 is CASTLKGTDGNTIYF. CDR3 nucleotides: TGTGCCAGCACCTTGAAAGGGACGGATGGAAACACCATATATTTT.

This clonotype was seen more than once but under ten times. This sequence joins TRBV5-1 and TRBJ2-2; 10 bases align to TRBD2. Germline lookup yields CDR1 SGHRS and CDR2 YFSETQ. Unmatched junction bases numbered 6, after V lost 4 bases and J lost 3 bases. This CDR3 is 16 amino acids long. CDR3 DNA sequence: TGCGCCAGCAGCCCCCTAGCGGGAGTGGACACCGGGGAGCTGTTTTTT. Translation gives CASSPLAGVDTGELFF.

Many counts were recorded for this clonotype. Here the CDR3 DNA reads TGTGCCAGCACCATTACTAGTAGCGAGGATGAGCAGTTCTTC. The encoded protein is CASTITSSEDEQFF. This sequence joins TRBV6-1 and TRBJ2-1; the D gene is possibly TRBD2 (5 bases). The ends were cut back, 7 bases at V and 8 bases at J, with 18 bases in the middle. The CDR3 contains 14 residues. Germline CDR1 and CDR2: MNHNS and SASEGT.

This clonotype has just a few counts. The genes are TRBV18 and TRBJ2-1, with D perhaps matching TRBD2 (6 bases). Germline V CDR1 and CDR2: KGHSH, LQKENI. CDR3 length equals 14 residues. Trimming stripped 2 bases from V and 7 bases from J, with 12 bases between. In DNA form, the CDR3 reads TGTGCCAGCTCACCAGTTACTAGCTTAAATGAGCAGTTCTTC. This encodes CASSPVTSLNEQFF.

This rearrangement joins TRBV27 to TRBJ1-1, with D unresolved. Trimming left V 2 bases short and J 1 base short, with 8 bases between. CDR1 and CDR2 from the germline V gene are MNHEY and SMNVEV (reference sequence). The CDR3 runs to 14 residues. The CDR3 loop reads CASSLVAPNTEAFF. The CDR3 DNA reads as TGTGCCAGCAGTTTAGTCGCCCCGAACACTGAAGCTTTCTTT.

This clonotype was counted at least ten times. The V call is TRBV30, the J call TRBJ1-5; no firm D call. Trimming cost V 0 bases and J 10 bases, with 13 bases left between them. CDR3 size: 13 residues. In germline, CDR1 is GTSNPN, CDR2 SVGIG (reference sequence). The CDR3: CAWSVRDSNPQHF. The CDR3 DNA sequence: TGTGCCTGGAGTGTGAGGGATAGCAATCCCCAGCATTTT.

This clonotype has a handful of counts. The chain uses TRBV29-1 and TRBJ1-4; possible D gene TRBD1, 5 bases. Looked up from germline, CDR1 is SQVTM and CDR2 is ANQGSEA. The CDR3 length is 15 residues. The ends were cut back, 0 bases at V and 10 bases at J, with 18 bases in the middle. The CDR3 here is CSVEEGRGEDGKLFF. The CDR3 DNA sequence: TGCAGCGTTGAAGAGGGGCGGGGGGAGGATGGAAAACTGTTTTTT.

This clonotype was seen repeatedly, ten times or more. This chain connects TRBV29-1 to TRBJ2-7; 10 bases are a match to TRBD1. Losses at the gene ends were 7 bases for V and 4 bases for J; bases not matched to a gene: 7. Germline CDR1 is SQVTM and CDR2 is ANQGSEA. The CDR3 has 13 amino acids. CDR3 protein: CSGGPGQGYEQYF. The CDR3, as DNA: TGCAGCGGCGGACCGGGACAGGGGTACGAGCAGTACTTC.

There are many counts of this clonotype. The chain uses TRBV3-1 and TRBJ2-2; D ambiguous. The CDR3 covers 14 residues. V dropped 0 bases and J dropped 3 bases, with 5 bases sitting between them. The germline gives CDR1 LGHDT, CDR2 YNNKEL (reference sequence). The CDR3 spells CASSQESHTGELFF. The CDR3, as DNA: TGTGCCAGCAGCCAAGAATCTCACACCGGGGAGCTGTTTTTT.

The CDR3 DNA reads TGCAGTGCTAGTGAGGCTAGCGGGAGATCCTACAATGAGCAGTTCTTC. Translated: CSASEASGRSYNEQFF. This chain joins TRBV20-1 and TRBJ2-1; 10 nucleotides align to TRBD2. The CDR3 is 16 residues long. The V and J ends lost 3 bases and 1 base, in that order; junction bases with no gene match: 6. Germline assignment: CDR1 DFQATT and CDR2 SNEGSKA (reference sequence).

This clonotype was counted only a few times. V usage is TRBV4-1 and J usage is TRBJ1-2; the D gene is possibly TRBD1 (5 bases). The CDR3 totals 17 residues. Per the germline V gene, CDR1 is MGHRA and CDR2 is YSYEKL. V was shortened by 1 base and J by 2 bases, with 17 bases between the two germline ends. CDR3 nucleotide sequence: TGCGCCAGCAGCCAAGGCCAGGGACGCGTTCTAAACTATGGCTACACCTTC. It yields the protein CASSQGQGRVLNYGYTF.